In this sample, the clone carrying this T cell receptor (beta chain) is large. What it binds is not known. The data were taken from a study of CD8 T cell repertoires and HIV-1 epitope variants. Study-wide context: Twenty-five autologous and known Gag and Nef epitope variant peptides each stimulated T cells separately.

The CDR3 is 16 amino acids. Germline-derived CDR1 and CDR2 are SGHVS and FQNEAQ. V dropped 0 bases and J dropped 0; count of bases not matched to a gene: 0. The table came from immunoSEQ multiplex PCR; TCRdb's copy has only in-frame clones and leaves some out. The sample records around 5,000 clones, 65% being singletons. The rearrangement links TRBV7-8 to TRBJ2-1; TRBD1 agrees at 9 bases. This receptor was identified in a male donor with HIV. The source material was cultured CD8+ T cells derived from PBMCs. The CDR3 DNA is TGTGCCAGCAGCTTAGCGGGACAGGGCTCCTACAATGAGCAGTTCTTC. It yields the protein CASSLAGQGSYNEQFF.